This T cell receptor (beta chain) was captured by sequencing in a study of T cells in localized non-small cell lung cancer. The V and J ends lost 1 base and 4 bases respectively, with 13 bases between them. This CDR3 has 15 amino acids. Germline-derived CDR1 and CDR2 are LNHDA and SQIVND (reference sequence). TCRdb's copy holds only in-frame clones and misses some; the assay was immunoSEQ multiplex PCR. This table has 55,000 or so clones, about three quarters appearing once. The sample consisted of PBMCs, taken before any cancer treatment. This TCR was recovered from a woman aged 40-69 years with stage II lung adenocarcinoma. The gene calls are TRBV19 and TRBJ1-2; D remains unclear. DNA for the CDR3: TGTGCCAGTAGTATAGCTCTCCGAGTCCTCTATGGCTACACCTTC. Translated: CASSIALRVLYGYTF. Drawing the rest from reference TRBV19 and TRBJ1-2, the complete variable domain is DGGITQSPKYLFRKEGQNVTLSCEQNLNHDAMYWYRQDPGQGLRLIYYSQIVNDFQKGDIAEGYSVSREKKESFPLTVTSAQKNPTAFYLCASSIALRVLYGYTFGSGTRLTVV.